What follows are 21 T cell receptor beta chains derived from one specimen sequenced in a study of blood T cell repertoires in COVID-19. Method: immunoSEQ multiplex PCR; TCRdb's copy keeps in-frame clones and lacks some. The top ten hold roughly 0.8% of the sample, which has 200,000 to 300,000 clones, over 75% seen once. The sample comprised peripheral blood. These receptors came from a woman in her twenties or thirties with acute or convalescent COVID-19.

This sequence joins TRBV9 and TRBJ2-5; D call uncertain. Germline values: CDR1 SGDLS, CDR2 YYNGEE. The V and J ends lost 2 bases and 7 bases respectively, with 12 bases between them. The CDR3 totals 13 residues. The chain's CDR3 is CASSVGSPGTQYF. CDR3 bases: TGTGCCAGCAGCGTCGGATCCCCGGGGACCCAGTACTTC.

This clone has just one count. The V gene is TRBV28, the J gene TRBJ2-1; tentatively, D is TRBD2 (5 bases). Germline CDR1 MDHEN, CDR2 SYDVKM. This CDR3 is 15 amino acids long. Trimming shortened V by 6 bases and J by 2 bases, and 14 bases separated the two germline ends. This CDR3 is CASRPETGTYNEQFF. CDR3 coding DNA: TGTGCCAGCAGGCCAGAGACCGGGACCTACAATGAGCAGTTCTTC.

The chain carries TRBV5-1 and TRBJ2-3, with D unclear. The V gene lost 4 bases and the J gene lost 0 bases, with 12 bases spanning the gap. The CDR3 totals 15 residues. The germline CDR1 and CDR2 sequences are SGHRS and YFSETQ. This chain's CDR3 is CASSHQTGSTDTQYF. In DNA, the CDR3 is TGCGCCAGCAGCCACCAGACTGGCAGCACAGATACGCAGTATTTT.

V usage is TRBV7-2 and J usage is TRBJ2-4; D might be TRBD2 (6 bases). The CDR3 is 15 amino acids. Trimming pared 5 bases from V and 8 bases from J, leaving 19 bases between. Germline CDR1 and CDR2: SGHTA and FQGNSA. The CDR3 nucleotides read TGTGCCAGCAGCCCCACCGGGACTGCTGGTGACATTCAGTACTTC. It codes for CASSPTGTAGDIQYF. Variable domain in full (rest from reference TRBV7-2 and TRBJ2-4): GAGVSQSPSNKVTEKGKDVELRCDPISGHTALYWYRQSLGQGLEFLIYFQGNSAPDKSGLPSDRFSAERTGGSVSTLTIQRTQQEDSAVYLCASSPTGTAGDIQYFGAGTRLSVL.

V gene TRBV7-8 combines with J gene TRBJ1-3; no clear D. In germline, CDR1 is SGHVS, CDR2 FQNEAQ. This CDR3 contains 18 residues. Between the trimmed V and J ends, which lost 4 bases and 0 bases, there was a span of 19 bases. The CDR3 loop is CASSSSLRTDISGNTIYF. Here the CDR3 DNA reads TGTGCCAGCAGCTCCTCCCTCCGGACTGACATCTCTGGAAACACCATATATTTT.

J is TRBJ2-1 and V is TRBV5-5, with 8 bases fitting TRBD2. The length of the CDR3 is 15 residues. In germline, CDR1 is SGHKS, CDR2 YYEKEE (reference sequence). J was trimmed by 7 bases and V by 2 bases; bases with no gene match: 8. The CDR3 DNA sequence: TGTGCCAGCAGCTTAGGGACTAGTTCGTTTAATGAGCAGTTCTTC. Its protein is CASSLGTSSFNEQFF. Complete variable domain (other parts from reference TRBV5-5 and TRBJ2-1): DAGVTQSPTHLIKTRGQQVTLRCSPISGHKSVSWYQQVLGQGPQFIFQYYEKEERGRGNFPDRFSARQFPNYSSELNVNALLLGDSALYLCASSLGTSSFNEQFFGPGTRLTVL.

The chain couples TRBV11-3 to TRBJ2-1; 7 positions agree with TRBD1. Per germline, CDR1 SGHNT and CDR2 YENEEA. This CDR3 is built from 14 residues. J was trimmed by 4 bases and V by 5 bases; bases with no gene match: 5. The CDR3 spells CASSEGQHYNEQFF. The CDR3 region has the DNA TGTGCCAGCAGCGAGGGACAGCATTACAATGAGCAGTTCTTC.

The chain is built from TRBV7-2 and TRBJ2-2; 11 bases match TRBD2. This CDR3 has 17 residues. The V segment lost 1 base and the J segment 4 bases; nucleotides outside the gene matches: 5. In germline, CDR1 is SGHTA, CDR2 FQGNSA. CDR3 amino acids: CASSLDSGRAVTGELFF. The CDR3 region has the DNA TGTGCCAGCAGCTTAGATAGCGGGAGGGCCGTCACCGGGGAGCTGTTTTTT.

The chain recombines TRBV11-2 with TRBJ1-4, with D possibly being TRBD1 (6 bases). The V end was cut by 6 bases, the J end by 5 bases, with 16 bases between. Looked up from germline, CDR1 is SGHAT and CDR2 is FQNNGV. The CDR3 has 15 amino acids. The CDR3 loop reads CASRGAGAENEKLFF. The CDR3 nucleotides read TGTGCCAGCAGGGGGGCAGGGGCAGAAAATGAAAAACTGTTTTTT.

The genes are TRBV5-6 and TRBJ1-1, with TRBD1 matching 7 bases. V was pared by 4 bases and J by 0 bases, with 9 bases of the junction left unmatched. This CDR3 spans 16 amino acids. Germline loops: CDR1 SGHDT, CDR2 YYEEEE. CDR3 nucleotide sequence: TGTGCCAGCAGCCCACATCCGACAGGGTTGAACACTGAAGCTTTCTTT. Translated, it gives CASSPHPTGLNTEAFF. Filled out from reference TRBV5-6 and TRBJ1-1, the complete variable domain reads DAGVTQSPTHLIKTRGQQVTLRCSPKSGHDTVSWYQQALGQGPQFIFQYYEEEERQRGNFPDRFSGHQFPNYSSELNVNALLLGDSALYLCASSPHPTGLNTEAFFGQGTRLTVV.

This chain links TRBV5-1 with TRBJ2-1, with 13 bases aligning to TRBD2. The J segment lost 8 bases and the V segment lost 4 bases, leaving 3 bases of the junction unmatched. CDR1 and CDR2 from the germline V gene are SGHRS and YFSETQ. This CDR3 region has 14 residues. CDR3 bases: TGCGCCAGCAGCAGGACTAGCGGGAGCGATGAGCAGTTCTTC. Amino acid sequence: CASSRTSGSDEQFF. Using reference TRBV5-1 and TRBJ2-1 for the parts outside the CDR3, the full variable domain is KAGVTQTPRYLIKTRGQQVTLSCSPISGHRSVSWYQQTPGQGLQFLFEYFSETQRNKGNFPGRFSGRQFSNSRSEMNVSTLELGDSALYLCASSRTSGSDEQFFGPGTRLTVL.

The chain joins TRBV5-6 to TRBJ2-7; 7 bases fit TRBD2. Germline V gene data show CDR1 as SGHDT and CDR2 as YYEEEE. The V segment lost 7 bases and the J segment 3 bases; nucleotides outside the gene matches: 4. The CDR3 extends over 12 amino acids. The CDR3 protein is CASAAGHYEQYF. Written as DNA, the CDR3 is TGTGCCAGCGCAGCGGGGCACTACGAGCAGTACTTC.

A single count supports this clone. This rearrangement joins TRBV3-1 (or the pseudogene TRBV3-2) to TRBJ1-2; TRBD1 agrees at 9 bases. The V gene end was trimmed by 3 bases and the J gene end by 8 bases; junction bases not matched to a gene: 7. Germline V gene data show CDR1 as LGHDT and CDR2 as YNNKEL (reference sequence). This CDR3 contains 14 residues. The CDR3 loop reads CASSHLGQGFGYTF. The CDR3 coding sequence is TGTGCCAGCAGCCACCTAGGACAGGGGTTCGGCTACACCTTC.

This sequence joins TRBV19 and TRBJ2-5; the D gene is possibly TRBD1 (6 bases). This CDR3 is 17 amino acids long. Germline assignment: CDR1 LNHDA and CDR2 SQIVND (reference sequence). V was shortened by 6 bases and J by 2 bases, with 22 bases between the two germline ends. The CDR3 region has the DNA TGTGCCAGTAGCCAGCCCAGGGGCACGTCAATTCAAGAGACCCAGTACTTC. This codes for CASSQPRGTSIQETQYF.

The chain recombines TRBV30 with TRBJ1-5; 10 bases line up with TRBD1. CDR1 GTSNPN and CDR2 SVGIG come from the germline V gene (reference sequence). The CDR3 covers 18 residues. V gave up 4 bases and J gave up 0 bases; unmatched junction bases: 12. CDR3 in DNA: TGTGCCTGGAATTCGGGGACAGGGGCTAGTACTAGCAATCAGCCCCAGCATTTT. Its translation is CAWNSGTGASTSNQPQHF. Drawing the rest from reference TRBV30 and TRBJ1-5, the complete variable domain is SQTIHQWPATLVQPVGSPLSLECTVEGTSNPNLYWYRQAAGRGLQLLFYSVGIGQISSEVPQNLSASRPQDRQFILSSKKLLLSDSGFYLCAWNSGTGASTSNQPQHFGDGTRLSIL.

The chain joins TRBV30 to TRBJ2-7; TRBD2 aligns across 8 bases. V lost 1 base to trimming and J lost 2 bases; unmatched junction nucleotides: 10. Per the germline V gene, CDR1 is GTSNPN and CDR2 is SVGIG (reference sequence). This CDR3 spans 16 amino acids. The CDR3, as DNA: TGTGCCTGGAGTGCCCCTGGGGGCGGGAGGCCCTACGAGCAGTACTTC. Protein sequence: CAWSAPGGGRPYEQYF.

The chain recombines TRBV9 with TRBJ1-1, with D perhaps matching TRBD1 (6 bases). The CDR3 totals 15 residues. The ends were cut back, 0 bases at V and 6 bases at J, with 15 bases in the middle. Looked up from germline, CDR1 is SGDLS and CDR2 is YYNGEE. Here the CDR3 DNA reads TGTGCCAGCAGCGTAGTCCTGGGGGGGCGAGCTGAAGCTTTCTTT. Translation: CASSVVLGGRAEAFF.

V usage is TRBV7-8 and J usage is TRBJ2-5, with D tentatively TRBD1 or TRBD2 (8 bases each). Germline V gives CDR1 SGHVS, CDR2 FQNEAQ. The CDR3 consists of 14 residues. V was shortened by 5 bases and J by 7 bases, with 17 bases between the two germline ends. The CDR3 coding sequence is TGTGCCAGCAGCCAGGGGGCGGCGGGAGGGACCCAGTACTTC. Protein sequence: CASSQGAAGGTQYF.

The V call is TRBV7-2, the J call TRBJ1-5; a weak D match, TRBD1 (6 bases). The germline V gene encodes CDR1 SGHTA and CDR2 FQGNSA. V lost 2 bases, J lost 4 bases, and 12 bases lay in between. The CDR3 runs to 15 residues. The chain's CDR3 is CASSLLGTKNQPQHF. CDR3 coding DNA: TGTGCCAGCAGCTTACTCGGGACAAAGAATCAGCCCCAGCATTTT.

This clone was counted a single time. This chain's CDR3 is CASSSTTGYEQYF. CDR3 nucleotides: TGTGCCAGCAGCTCCACAACAGGGTACGAGCAGTACTTC. The gene calls are TRBV11-3 and TRBJ2-7; maybe TRBD1 (6 bases). The CDR3 sequence is 13 residues long. CDR1 is SGHNT, CDR2 YENEEA, per germline. The germline V and J ends were trimmed by 4 bases and 4 bases, with 11 bases remaining between them.

The rearrangement joins TRBV9 to TRBJ1-1, with 7 bases matching TRBD1. Germline CDR1 reads SGDLS; CDR2 reads YYNGEE. V gave up 0 bases and J gave up 3 bases; unmatched junction bases: 14. The CDR3 runs to 18 residues. The CDR3 nucleotides are TGTGCCAGCAGCGTAGGAGGGCGACAGGGCCGGTTGGACACTGAAGCTTTCTTT. Its translation: CASSVGGRQGRLDTEAFF.